The 3 T cell receptor beta chains listed next were all sequenced from one sample in a study of blood T cell repertoires in COVID-19. Libraries were prepared by immunoSEQ multiplex PCR; TCRdb keeps only in-frame clonotypes and omits some of them. This table has around 82,000 clones, 65% to 90% appearing once. Sequencing was done on a sample of peripheral blood. Source of these receptors: a man older than 75 with COVID-19, enrolled during active disease.

The gene calls are TRBV3-1 (or the pseudogene TRBV3-2) and TRBJ1-2; 7 bases fit TRBD1. The J segment lost 6 bases and the V segment lost 3 bases, leaving 4 bases of the junction unmatched. This CDR3 is 13 amino acids long. In germline, CDR1 is LGHDT, CDR2 YNNKEL (reference sequence). The CDR3 protein is CASSHLTGDGYTF. DNA of the CDR3: TGTGCCAGCAGCCATCTTACAGGGGATGGCTACACCTTC.

The rearrangement uses TRBV10-1 and TRBJ2-7; no clear D. Trimming shortened V by 5 bases and J by 2 bases, and 13 bases separated the two germline ends. This CDR3 is built from 14 residues. Germline assignment: CDR1 WNHNN and CDR2 SYGVQD (reference sequence). As DNA, the CDR3 is TGCGCCAGCAGTCCGGGTTTCAGCCCCTACGAGCAGTACTTC. It specifies CASSPGFSPYEQYF.

The V and J genes are TRBV19 and TRBJ2-7; no firm D call. The CDR3 consists of 14 residues. The germline V gene encodes CDR1 LNHDA and CDR2 SQIVND (reference sequence). The V and J ends lost 2 bases and 3 bases respectively, with 11 bases between them. CDR3 sequence (DNA): TGTGCCAGTAGTATAAGCCCGACGGGCTACGAGCAGTACTTC. Encoded protein: CASSISPTGYEQYF.